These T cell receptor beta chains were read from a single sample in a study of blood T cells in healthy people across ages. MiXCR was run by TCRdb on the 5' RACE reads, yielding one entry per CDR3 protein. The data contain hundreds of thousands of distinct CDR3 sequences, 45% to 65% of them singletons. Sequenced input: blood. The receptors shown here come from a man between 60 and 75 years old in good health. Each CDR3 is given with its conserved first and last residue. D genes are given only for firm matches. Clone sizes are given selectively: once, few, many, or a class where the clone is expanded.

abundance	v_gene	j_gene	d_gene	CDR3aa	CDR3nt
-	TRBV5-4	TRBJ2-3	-	CAISPDRYRTDTQYF	TGTGCCATAAGCCCCGACAGGTATCGGACAGATACGCAGTATTTT
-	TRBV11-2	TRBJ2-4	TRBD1	CASSFTDRGNIQYF	TGTGCCAGCAGCTTTACCGACAGGGGAAACATTCAGTACTTC
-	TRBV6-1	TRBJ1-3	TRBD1	CASNSGGSANTIYF	TGTGCCAGCAACTCAGGGGGCTCGGCGAACACCATATATTTT
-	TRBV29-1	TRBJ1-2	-	CSVVEERGYGYTF	TGCAGCGTTGTAGAGGAAAGAGGCTATGGCTACACCTTC
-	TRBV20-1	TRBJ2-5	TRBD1	CSASGGTGGETQYF	TGCAGTGCTAGCGGGGGGACAGGGGGGGAGACCCAGTACTTC
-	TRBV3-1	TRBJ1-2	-	CASSQDYGQAPEGGYTF	TGTGCCAGCAGCCAGGACTACGGGCAGGCCCCAGAAGGGGGCTACACCTTC
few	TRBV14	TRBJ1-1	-	CASSQEEDTEAFF	TGTGCCAGCAGCCAGGAGGAGGACACTGAAGCTTTCTTT
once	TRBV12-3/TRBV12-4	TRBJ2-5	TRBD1	CASSPPGTGRRETQYF	TGTGCCAGCAGCCCACCCGGGACAGGGCGAAGGGAGACCCAGTACTTC
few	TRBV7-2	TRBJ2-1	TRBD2	CASSRTSGGTLSYNEQFF	TGTGCCAGCAGCAGGACTAGCGGGGGGACCCTTTCCTACAATGAGCAGTTCTTC
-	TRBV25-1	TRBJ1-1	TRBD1	CASSAQDRGRCEAFF	TGTGCCAGCAGTGCCCAGGACAGGGGGCGATGCGAAGCTTTCTTT
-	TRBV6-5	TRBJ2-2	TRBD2	CASSYLSSGGEELFF	TGTGCCAGCAGTTACCTGAGTAGCGGGGGGGAGGAGCTGTTTTTT
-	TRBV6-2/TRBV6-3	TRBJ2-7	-	CASSYFDRYEQYF	TGTGCCAGCAGTTATTTTGACAGATACGAGCAGTACTTC
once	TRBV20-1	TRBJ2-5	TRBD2	CSARSRGNQETQYF	TGCAGTGCTAGATCGCGGGGGAACCAAGAGACCCAGTACTTC
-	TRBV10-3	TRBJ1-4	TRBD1	CACRDREGEKLFF	TGTGCCTGCCGGGACAGGGAAGGGGAAAAACTGTTTTTT
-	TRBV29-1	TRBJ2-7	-	CSVEDRGPTYEQYF	TGCAGCGTTGAAGATCGGGGGCCAACCTACGAGCAGTACTTC
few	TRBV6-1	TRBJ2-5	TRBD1	CASNTDRGLIETQYF	TGTGCCAGCAACACAGACAGGGGGCTGATAGAGACCCAGTACTTC
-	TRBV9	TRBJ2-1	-	CASSVLGGPQDNEQFF	TGTGCCAGCAGCGTCCTGGGGGGGCCCCAAGACAATGAGCAGTTCTTC
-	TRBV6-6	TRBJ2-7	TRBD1	CATTGQAIHEQYF	TGTGCCACTACGGGACAGGCAATCCACGAGCAGTACTTC
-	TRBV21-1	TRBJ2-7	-	CASSKAIGDRASFGYEQYF	TGTGCCAGCAGCAAAGCCATTGGGGACAGGGCCTCTTTCGGCTACGAGCAGTACTTC
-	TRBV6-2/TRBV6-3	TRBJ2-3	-	CASSPGVAGTDTQYF	TGTGCCAGCAGCCCCGGCGTAGCTGGTACAGATACGCAGTATTTT
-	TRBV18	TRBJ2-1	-	CASSRPSEGDEQFF	TGTGCCAGCTCACGACCTTCAGAGGGCGATGAGCAGTTCTTC